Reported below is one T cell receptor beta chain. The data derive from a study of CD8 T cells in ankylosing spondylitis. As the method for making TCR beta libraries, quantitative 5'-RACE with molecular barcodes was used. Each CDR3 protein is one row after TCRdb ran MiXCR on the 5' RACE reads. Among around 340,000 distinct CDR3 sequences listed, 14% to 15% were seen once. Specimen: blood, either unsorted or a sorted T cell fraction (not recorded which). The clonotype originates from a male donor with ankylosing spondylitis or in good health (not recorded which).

Here the CDR3 reads CASSFGTGGADTQYF. The CDR3 DNA follows: TGTGCCAGCAGCTTCGGAACAGGGGGAGCAGATACGCAGTATTTT. This chain connects TRBV7-9 to TRBJ2-3, with TRBD1 identical over 8 bases. Germline CDR1 reads SEHNR; CDR2 reads FQNEAQ (reference sequence). The CDR3 is made up of 15 amino acids. Trimming removed 3 bases from V and 4 bases from J; junction bases left unmatched: 6.